This entry lists 8 T cell receptor beta chains sequenced from one sample in a study of a mutant IDH1 vaccine in newly diagnosed glioma. Measured with immunoSEQ multiplex PCR; TCRdb has only the in-frame clones, and not every one. In the table there are 50,000 to 70,000 clones, under 85% of which are singletons. The sample's time point: week 35, safety follow-up. Mutant IDH1 20-mer peptide, at 300 ug, made up each vaccine dose, with topical imiquimod. Antigen specificity for these receptors is unknown. Sequenced material: PBMCs, taken from a glioma patient whose treatment included an IDH1 peptide vaccine. The origin of the receptors is a man over 45 with glioma.

This clone was seen only a few times. This chain connects TRBV2 to TRBJ1-1; 9 nucleotides align to TRBD1. CDR3 size: 17 residues. Germline assignment: CDR1 SNHLY and CDR2 FYNNEI. J gave up 0 bases and V 7 bases, and 12 bases lay outside the gene matches. DNA of the CDR3: TGTGCCAGCATTCGGGGGGGGACAGGGAACATGAACACTGAAGCTTTCTTT. Translated: CASIRGGTGNMNTEAFF.

This clone was detected a few times. The chain joins TRBV29-1 to TRBJ1-4; 7 positions match TRBD1. After removal of 4 bases from V and 3 bases from J, the junction contained 5 bases not matched to a gene. Germline V lookup: CDR1 SQVTM, CDR2 ANQGSEA. The CDR3 runs to 14 residues. In nucleotides, the CDR3 is TGCAGCGTTGCCCCAGGGGGTTCTAATGAAAAACTGTTTTTT. Translating gives CSVAPGGSNEKLFF.

The chain carries TRBV10-3 and TRBJ1-3; the match to TRBD1 covers 7 bases. This CDR3 spans 13 amino acids. V gave up 11 bases and J gave up 4 bases; unmatched junction bases: 8. Germline lookup yields CDR1 ENHRY and CDR2 SYGVKD. In nucleotides, the CDR3 is TGTGCCTCCTACGAGGGACAGGGAAACACCATATATTTT. This translates into CASYEGQGNTIYF.

The rearrangement uses TRBV7-2 and TRBJ2-5; the D gene is possibly TRBD1 (8 bases). The CDR3 has 15 residues. Per germline, CDR1 SGHTA and CDR2 FQGNSA. V lost 5 bases and J 2 bases, leaving 15 bases between the germline ends. The CDR3 region has the DNA TGTGCCAGCAGCACTAACAGGGGGGGACAAGAGACCCAGTACTTC. Its translation: CASSTNRGGQETQYF.

The CDR3 sequence is CASSSWTSSDTQYF. The DNA for the CDR3 is TGTGCCAGTAGTTCCTGGACTAGCTCAGATACGCAGTATTTT. The chain uses TRBV19 and TRBJ2-3, with 8 bases fitting TRBD2. The V segment lost 5 bases and the J segment 4 bases; nucleotides outside the gene matches: 5. CDR1 LNHDA and CDR2 SQIVND come from the germline V gene (reference sequence). The CDR3 spans 14 residues.

CDR3 DNA sequence: TGTGCCAGCTCACCCCTCGCGACAGACTCTGGAAACACCATATATTTT. Translated: CASSPLATDSGNTIYF. This sequence joins TRBV18 and TRBJ1-3; possible D gene TRBD1, 5 bases. The CDR3 sequence is 16 residues long. V lost 3 bases and J 0 bases, leaving 12 bases between the germline ends. Germline V gene data show CDR1 as KGHSH and CDR2 as LQKENI.

The chain carries TRBV4-3 and TRBJ2-1; D not certain. V lost 2 bases and J lost 8, with 7 bases in between. This CDR3 has 12 amino acids. CDR1 is LGHNA, CDR2 YSLEER, per germline. The chain's CDR3 is CASSQIGDEQFF. DNA of the CDR3: TGCGCCAGCAGCCAAATTGGGGATGAGCAGTTCTTC.

The chain has TRBV11-1 and TRBJ2-1; possibly TRBD2 for D (7 bases). The CDR3 has 14 residues. Germline CDR1 SGHAT, CDR2 FQDESV (reference sequence). The V gene lost 9 bases and the J gene lost 8 bases, with 20 bases spanning the gap. CDR3 in DNA: TGTGCCAGTACTAAAGGGGGGGTCCGCGATGAGCAGTTCTTC. It yields the protein CASTKGGVRDEQFF.